This entry features one TCR beta chain sequence. The CDR3 length is 12 residues. V was shortened by 3 bases and J by 4 bases, with 4 bases between the two germline ends. The germline gives CDR1 LGHNA, CDR2 YNFKEQ. The investigators amplified TCR beta CDR3 regions from RNA transcripts. Using the HTBI primer set, a first-round RT-PCR was run on the TCR CDR3. TCRdb itself ran the multiplex PCR reads through MiXCR, one entry per CDR3 protein. In the table there are roughly 720,000 distinct CDR3 sequences, 15% to 20% of which are singletons. These data are taken from a study of T cells in Graves' hyperthyroidism and ophthalmopathy.

Material: blood. The origin of this receptor is a man aged 45-65 years with Graves' hyperthyroidism. The chain carries TRBV4-2 and TRBJ1-5; D unclear. The CDR3 region has the DNA TGTGCCAGCAGCCATCCAAATCAGCCCCAGCATTTT. Its protein product is CASSHPNQPQHF.